This is a list of T cell receptor beta chains from one sample in a study of blood T cell repertoires in COVID-19. Sequencing was performed with immunoSEQ multiplex PCR; in TCRdb, only in-frame clones are kept and a portion is missing. The sample includes approximately 180,000 clones, roughly 88% of them seen just once. The sample comprised PBMCs or T cells enriched from blood (not recorded which). The receptors here all came from a man aged 45 to 65 who had recovered from COVID-19. Each CDR3 is given with its conserved first and last residue. A D gene is named only where the DNA matches it firmly. Only some rows state a clone size, as once, few, many or a class for expanded clones.

clone_size j_call v_call d_call cdr3_aa cdr3_nt
NA TRBJ2-1 TRBV29-1 TRBD2 CSVRKAGGRVSEQFF TGCAGCGTTCGTAAGGCGGGGGGGAGGGTGAGTGAGCAGTTCTTC
NA TRBJ2-2 TRBV9 TRBD1 CASSESLTGGSGELFF TGTGCCAGCAGCGAGAGCCTAACAGGGGGGTCCGGGGAGCTGTTTTTT
NA TRBJ1-1 TRBV6-6 NA CASSYPYPRRNTEAFF TGTGCCAGCAGTTACCCCTATCCGCGGAGGAACACTGAAGCTTTCTTT
NA TRBJ1-6 TRBV6-1 TRBD1 CASSEYPGQGNSPLHF TGTGCCAGCAGTGAATATCCGGGACAGGGGAACTCACCCCTCCACTTT
NA TRBJ1-3 TRBV5-8 NA CASSAGYSGNTIYF TGTGCCAGCAGCGCCGGGTACTCTGGAAACACCATATATTTT
NA TRBJ1-2 TRBV6-5 NA CASSYETAHGYTF TGTGCCAGCAGTTACGAGACTGCCCATGGCTACACCTTC
NA TRBJ2-3 TRBV20-1 NA CSASPLRDSSTDTQYF TGCAGTGCTAGTCCCTTGCGGGACAGCAGCACAGATACGCAGTATTTT
NA TRBJ2-5 TRBV10-3 NA CAIGGGRETQYF TGTGCCATCGGGGGGGGCCGGGAGACCCAGTACTTC
NA TRBJ1-2 TRBV6-4 TRBD1 CASSDSGTGSGYTF TGTGCCAGCAGTGACTCTGGGACAGGGTCTGGCTACACCTTC
once TRBJ1-1 TRBV6-5 NA CASGQGRMNTEAFF TGTGCCAGCGGGCAGGGGAGAATGAACACTGAAGCTTTCTTT
once TRBJ1-1 TRBV4-1 NA CASSVRDNLNTEAFF TGCGCCAGCAGCGTACGGGACAATTTGAACACTGAAGCTTTCTTT
NA TRBJ1-5 TRBV18 TRBD1 CASSPETQGTPQHF TGTGCCAGCTCCCCGGAAACACAGGGGACGCCCCAGCATTTT
NA TRBJ1-5 TRBV5-1 TRBD1 CASSLGTGGQPQHF TGCGCCAGCAGCTTGGGGACAGGGGGGCAGCCCCAGCATTTT
NA TRBJ2-5 TRBV6-5 TRBD1 CASSGQGGQETQYF TGTGCCAGCAGCGGACAGGGGGGGCAGGAGACCCAGTACTTC
NA TRBJ2-3 TRBV30 NA CAWSDGHRISTDTQYF TGTGCCTGGAGTGATGGCCACAGGATCAGCACAGATACGCAGTATTTT
NA TRBJ1-1 TRBV3-1/TRBV3-2 NA CASSQPGSRAEAFF TGTGCCAGCAGCCAACCGGGGAGTAGGGCTGAAGCTTTCTTT
NA TRBJ1-1 TRBV5-1 TRBD1 CASSKTTGALNTEAFF TGCGCCAGCAGCAAAACGACAGGGGCGCTGAACACTGAAGCTTTCTTT
NA TRBJ1-5 TRBV30 NA CAWSQSRGKTKGDQPQHF TGTGCCTGGAGCCAAAGCAGGGGCAAAACTAAAGGGGATCAGCCCCAGCATTTT
NA TRBJ2-7 TRBV10-3 NA CAISVSGYYEQYF TGTGCCATCAGTGTCAGCGGCTACTACGAGCAGTACTTC
once TRBJ2-3 TRBV10-1 NA CASSESWRDTQYF TGCGCCAGCAGTGAGTCGTGGAGAGATACGCAGTATTTT
few TRBJ1-2 TRBV9 NA CASSVDEGGPRGYTF TGTGCCAGCAGCGTAGATGAGGGGGGGCCTCGTGGCTACACCTTC
NA TRBJ1-1 TRBV5-1 TRBD1 CASSPGQVNTEAFF TGCGCCAGCAGCCCCGGACAGGTGAACACTGAAGCTTTCTTT
NA TRBJ1-6 TRBV6-5 NA CASSYRSSYNSPLHF TGTGCCAGCAGTTATCGCAGCTCCTATAATTCACCCCTCCACTTT
NA TRBJ1-2 TRBV3-1/TRBV3-2 TRBD1 CASSYRTGGYTF TGTGCCAGCAGCTACCGGACAGGCGGATACACCTTC
NA TRBJ1-5 TRBV6-5 TRBD1 CASSPRTGGNQPQHF TGTGCCAGCAGTCCTCGGACAGGGGGGAATCAGCCCCAGCATTTT
NA TRBJ1-5 TRBV10-3 NA CAISEAGASNQPQHF TGTGCCATCAGTGAGGCAGGGGCCAGCAATCAGCCCCAGCATTTT
NA TRBJ1-5 TRBV12-3/TRBV12-4 NA CASTVLLNQPQHF TGTGCCAGCACCGTCTTGTTAAATCAGCCCCAGCATTTT
NA TRBJ2-1 TRBV5-1 TRBD2 CASSPGGLADYNEQFF TGCGCCAGCTCTCCCGGAGGTCTAGCGGACTACAATGAGCAGTTCTTC
few TRBJ1-5 TRBV19 NA CASSPAGGNQPQHF TGTGCCAGTAGTCCAGCAGGGGGCAATCAGCCCCAGCATTTT
NA TRBJ2-2 TRBV5-4 NA CASSGGNTGELFF TGTGCCAGCAGCGGCGGAAACACCGGGGAGCTGTTTTTT
NA TRBJ1-2 TRBV6-5 NA CASSYSTRDYGYTF TGTGCCAGCAGTTACTCGACACGAGACTATGGCTACACCTTC
NA TRBJ1-1 TRBV7-3 NA CASSLNGRDWGTEAFF TGTGCCAGCAGCTTAAATGGCCGGGATTGGGGAACTGAAGCTTTCTTT
NA TRBJ2-1 TRBV5-1 TRBD1 CASSFDRGDEQFF TGCGCCAGCAGCTTTGACAGGGGTGATGAGCAGTTCTTC
NA TRBJ2-6 TRBV29-1 NA CSVDYPSGANVLTF TGCAGCGTTGACTACCCGTCTGGGGCCAACGTCCTGACTTTC
once TRBJ2-1 TRBV7-9 TRBD1 CASSWDRWSNEQFF TGTGCCAGCAGCTGGGACAGGTGGAGCAATGAGCAGTTCTTC
NA TRBJ1-2 TRBV6-5 TRBD1 CASRHRGTAHGYTF TGTGCCAGCAGGCACCGAGGGACAGCGCATGGCTACACCTTC
NA TRBJ2-7 TRBV7-8 NA CASSLYIYEQYF TGTGCCAGCAGCTTATACATCTACGAGCAGTACTTC
NA TRBJ2-7 TRBV11-2 NA CASSFSRDVYEQYF TGTGCCAGCAGCTTTTCCCGGGATGTCTACGAGCAGTACTTC
NA TRBJ1-5 TRBV10-3 TRBD1 CAISEQGDQPQHF TGTGCCATCAGTGAACAGGGGGATCAGCCCCAGCATTTT
NA TRBJ1-4 TRBV5-1 TRBD1 CASSFRQGAREKLFF TGCGCCAGCAGCTTTCGACAGGGGGCTAGAGAAAAACTGTTTTTT
once TRBJ2-1 TRBV10-3 TRBD1 CAISGWTGNNEQFF TGTGCCATCAGTGGGTGGACAGGAAACAATGAGCAGTTCTTC
NA TRBJ2-1 TRBV4-1 TRBD2 CAVRLAGTNEQFF TGCGCCGTTAGGCTAGCGGGGACGAATGAGCAGTTCTTC
NA TRBJ2-2 TRBV5-6 TRBD1 CASSLYRGEATGELFF TGTGCCAGCAGCTTGTACAGGGGGGAGGCTACCGGGGAGCTGTTTTTT
NA TRBJ2-7 TRBV19 NA CASSISYSGRKDSYEQYF TGTGCCAGTAGTATTAGTTACTCGGGGAGAAAAGACTCCTACGAGCAGTACTTC
few TRBJ1-1 TRBV5-1 TRBD1 CASSPRDRENTEAFF TGCGCCAGCAGCCCCCGGGACAGGGAGAACACTGAAGCTTTCTTT
NA TRBJ2-3 TRBV19 NA CASSTTGSSTDTQYF TGTGCCAGTAGTACGACGGGGTCTAGCACAGATACGCAGTATTTT
NA TRBJ1-1 TRBV3-1/TRBV3-2 TRBD1 CASSQESRTGWDTEAFF TGTGCCAGCAGCCAAGAAAGTAGGACAGGGTGGGACACTGAAGCTTTCTTT
once TRBJ2-3 TRBV5-1 TRBD2 CASSPGIAGGLTDTQYF TGCGCCAGCAGCCCGGGGATTGCGGGGGGTTTAACAGATACGCAGTATTTT
NA TRBJ1-1 TRBV19 NA CASSMDWGGRAEAFF TGTGCCAGTAGTATGGACTGGGGAGGTCGTGCTGAAGCTTTCTTT
NA TRBJ1-5 TRBV4-1 NA CASSLSGTGRQPQHF TGCGCCAGCAGTCTTAGCGGGACGGGGAGGCAGCCCCAGCATTTT
NA TRBJ1-5 TRBV19 NA CASSIDRAGNQPQHF TGTGCCAGTAGTATAGACAGGGCCGGCAATCAGCCCCAGCATTTT
NA TRBJ2-5 TRBV6-5 NA CASRLQGGETQYF TGTGCCAGCAGACTACAGGGTGGGGAGACCCAGTACTTC
NA TRBJ2-5 TRBV5-1 NA CASSLEPGVETQYF TGCGCCAGCAGCTTGGAGCCGGGGGTGGAGACCCAGTACTTC
NA TRBJ1-2 TRBV2 NA CASREGRGYTF TGTGCCAGCAGGGAGGGTCGTGGCTACACCTTC
NA TRBJ2-5 TRBV30 TRBD1 CAWSEIGTARETQYF TGTGCCTGGAGCGAAATCGGGACAGCTCGAGAGACCCAGTACTTC
NA TRBJ2-1 TRBV7-2 TRBD2 CASSRRGRGAFNEQFF TGTGCCAGCAGTCGTCGGGGGCGGGGGGCCTTCAATGAGCAGTTCTTC
NA TRBJ1-1 TRBV25-1 TRBD1 CASSLDRGEAFF TGTGCCAGCAGTCTGGACAGGGGAGAAGCTTTCTTT
NA TRBJ1-4 TRBV6-4 TRBD1 CALGDRVNEKLFF TGTGCCCTGGGGGACAGGGTCAATGAAAAACTGTTTTTT
once TRBJ1-3 TRBV28 NA CASSKNRVGNTIYF TGTGCCAGCAGCAAGAACAGGGTTGGAAACACCATATATTTT